This record covers a single T cell receptor beta chain. This clone's antigen is unknown. At one of its ends the junction is not consistent with the germline gene, which may arise from a read error. Total RNA and DNA were co-extracted without cell sorting from around 20-30 mg of bulk tissue using the AllPrep DNA/RNA mini kit. A handful of patients with histopathologically diagnosed primary liver carcinoma underwent surgical resection in China between 2015 and March 2016. Chronic HBV infection was present in the patients, and the patients were treatment-naive at sampling. Fresh tumor and adjacent tissue pieces were bisected, with one half stored in RNAlater at -80 degrees C and the other half sent for histology. TCRbeta-specific cDNA was reverse-transcribed from approximately 0.5 ug total RNA using a constant-region primer and ProtoScript II reverse transcriptase. Construction of the TCRbeta libraries relied on three nested rounds of multiplex PCR, following a slightly modified ARM-PCR procedure. Each of the first two PCR rounds ran for around 10 cycles using multiplex TRBV1-TRBV30 forward primers together with a Cbeta reverse primer. A final 25-cycle PCR with Deep VentR polymerase added sample barcodes and Illumina adapters. Before sequencing, amplicons of 200-500 bp were gel-purified using a QIAquick gel extraction kit. The TCRbeta amplicons were sequenced with 250-bp paired-end reads on an Illumina HiSeq 2500. As for the original processing: Trimmomatic v0.33 was used to quality-trim the reads, and FLASH v1.2.11 was used to merge paired reads so that full CDR3 sequences could be recovered. V, D and J germline segments were assigned to the rearranged TCRbeta sequences by MiGEC v1.2.1b. Clonotype statistics, along with Shannon-Wiener diversity indices, were calculated using VDJtools v1.0.0. To reduce sampling bias, subsequent analyses other than the diversity analysis used only the 250 most abundant clonotypes in each sample. TCRdb applied fastp at Q25 and MiXCR to the public reads, then kept only in-frame beta chains. Rows with one shared CDR3 protein collapse into an entry with the most common genes and DNA. The V and J calls follow TCRdb's processing rather than the paper's. The sample yields more than 70,000 distinct CDR3 sequences; about three quarters were counted once. The ten largest clones represent about 25% of the sample.

Via the germline V gene, CDR1 is MNHNS and CDR2 SASEGT. The CDR3 holds 14 amino acids from the cysteine to the phenylalanine. CDR3 DNA is the only sequence kept; it has 42 bases, read in frame from the first base. The sample originates from a study of tumor-infiltrating lymphocytes in primary liver carcinoma (dated by TCRdb to between 2016 and 2019). General notes on the study: Of the five patients, three men and two women aged 30 to 69 years, four had hepatocellular carcinoma and one had combined HCC and intrahepatic cholangiocarcinoma. High reproducibility was observed for the technical replicate repertoires, with mean shared-clone rates around 0.9 and correlation coefficients above 0.95. TCRbeta repertoire sequencing covered roughly 35 specimens from 5 patients: roughly 25 tumor regions, 5 adjacent noncancerous liver tissues and 5 peripheral blood samples. For each liver tumor, the study sampled five regions along with adjacent normal tissue and blood, and applied TCRbeta repertoire sequencing, expression microarrays and whole-exome sequencing. The five patients had tumors of stage T1-T3 N0M0, with maximum diameters ranging from about 4.2 to 11 cm. Each sample produced about 3.5 to 8 million productive TCRbeta reads, and read depth showed no significant difference between tissue types.

What the research found in general, with its limitations: The top 250 clones made up a significantly larger repertoire fraction in tumors than in blood (p = 0.039). Repertoire overlap was found to be higher between tumor regions (mean approximately 35%) than between tumor-adjacent (17%) or tumor-blood (about 14%) pairs, consistent with antigen-driven expansion. Only the TCR beta chain was sequenced, which likely underestimates true repertoire diversity because unpaired alpha chains were not captured. With just 4 or 5 patients in the study, the authors point out that the findings should be validated in a larger study. Comparison of CD4+ and CD8+ T cell repertoires was precluded by the use of bulk unsorted samples.

The V and J genes are TRBV6-1 and TRBJ2-5; matching of 6 bases hints at TRBD1 as the D gene. This TCR derives from a man aged 35 to 55 with primary liver carcinoma and hepatitis B virus infection. Input material: tumor-adjacent normal liver tissue. The DNA is TGTGCCAGCACCGTTAGCAGGGGCAGGGAGACTCAGTACTTC. This gives the protein CASTVSRGRETQYF.